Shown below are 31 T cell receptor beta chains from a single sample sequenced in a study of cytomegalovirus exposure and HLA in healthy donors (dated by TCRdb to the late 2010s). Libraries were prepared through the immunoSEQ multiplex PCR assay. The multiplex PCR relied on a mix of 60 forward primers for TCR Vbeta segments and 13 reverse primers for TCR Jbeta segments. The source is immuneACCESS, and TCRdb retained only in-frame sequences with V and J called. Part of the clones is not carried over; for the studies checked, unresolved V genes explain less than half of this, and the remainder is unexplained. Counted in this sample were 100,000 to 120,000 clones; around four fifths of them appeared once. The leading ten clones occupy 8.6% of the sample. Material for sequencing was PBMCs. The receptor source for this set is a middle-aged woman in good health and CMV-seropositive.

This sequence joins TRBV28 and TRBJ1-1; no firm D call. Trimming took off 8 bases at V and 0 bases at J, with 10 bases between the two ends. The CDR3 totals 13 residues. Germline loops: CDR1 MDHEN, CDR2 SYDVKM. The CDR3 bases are TGTGCCAGCGTCGAGAATTTGAACACTGAAGCTTTCTTT. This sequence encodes CASVENLNTEAFF.

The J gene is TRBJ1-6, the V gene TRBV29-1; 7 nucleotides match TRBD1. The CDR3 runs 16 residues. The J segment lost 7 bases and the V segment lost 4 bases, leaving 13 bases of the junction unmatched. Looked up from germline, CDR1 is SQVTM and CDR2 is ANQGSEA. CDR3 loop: CSVGGKTGTSNSPLHF. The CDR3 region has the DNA TGCAGCGTTGGGGGCAAGACAGGGACCTCCAATTCACCCCTCCACTTT. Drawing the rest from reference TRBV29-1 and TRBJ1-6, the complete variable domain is SAVISQKPSRDICQRGTSLTIQCQVDSQVTMMFWYRQQPGQSLTLIATANQGSEATYESGFVIDKFPISRPNLTFSTLTVSNMSPEDSSIYLCSVGGKTGTSNSPLHFGNGTRLTVT.

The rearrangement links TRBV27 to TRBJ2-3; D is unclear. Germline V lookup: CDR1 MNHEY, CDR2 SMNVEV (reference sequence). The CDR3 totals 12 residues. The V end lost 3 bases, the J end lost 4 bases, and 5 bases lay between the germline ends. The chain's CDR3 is CASSFWPDTQYF. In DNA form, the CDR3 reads TGTGCCAGCAGTTTCTGGCCAGATACGCAGTATTTT.

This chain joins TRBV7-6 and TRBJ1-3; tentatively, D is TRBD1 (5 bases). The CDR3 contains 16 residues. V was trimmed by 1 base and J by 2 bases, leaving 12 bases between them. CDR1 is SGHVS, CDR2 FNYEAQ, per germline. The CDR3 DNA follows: TGTGCCAGCAGCTTAGGGTTTAAGGGGACTGGAAACACCATATATTTT. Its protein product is CASSLGFKGTGNTIYF. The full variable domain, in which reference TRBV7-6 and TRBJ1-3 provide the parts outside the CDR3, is GAGVSQSPRYKVTKRGQDVALRCDPISGHVSLYWYRQALGQGPEFLTYFNYEAQQDKSGLPNDRFSAERPEGSISTLTIQRTEQRDSAMYRCASSLGFKGTGNTIYFGEGSWLTVV.

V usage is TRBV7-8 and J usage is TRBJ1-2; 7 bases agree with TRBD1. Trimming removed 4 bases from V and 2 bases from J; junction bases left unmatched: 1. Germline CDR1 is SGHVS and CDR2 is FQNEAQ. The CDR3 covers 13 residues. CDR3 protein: CASSWDSNYGYTF. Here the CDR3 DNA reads TGTGCCAGCAGCTGGGACAGCAACTATGGCTACACCTTC.

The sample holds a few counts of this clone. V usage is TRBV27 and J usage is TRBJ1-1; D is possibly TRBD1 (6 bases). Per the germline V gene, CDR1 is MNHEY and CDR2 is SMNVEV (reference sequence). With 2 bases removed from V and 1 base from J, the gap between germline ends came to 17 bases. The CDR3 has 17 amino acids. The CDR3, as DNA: TGTGCCAGCAGTTTAACCCTCAGGGACATATCGAACACTGAAGCTTTCTTT. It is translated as CASSLTLRDISNTEAFF.

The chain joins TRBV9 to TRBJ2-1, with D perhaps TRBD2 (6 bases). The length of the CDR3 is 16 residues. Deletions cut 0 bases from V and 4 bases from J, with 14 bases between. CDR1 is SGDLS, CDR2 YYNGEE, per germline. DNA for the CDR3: TGTGCCAGCAGCGTAGTAGGGACTTCAACGTACAATGAGCAGTTCTTC. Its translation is CASSVVGTSTYNEQFF.

The chain's CDR3 is CSVHSGGAYYNEQFF. CDR3 DNA: TGCAGCGTTCATAGCGGGGGGGCTTATTATAATGAGCAGTTCTTC. The V call is TRBV29-1, the J call TRBJ2-1; 11 nucleotides align to TRBD2. The CDR3 loop spans 15 amino acids. CDR1 and CDR2 from the germline V gene are SQVTM and ANQGSEA. V dropped 5 bases and J dropped 7; count of bases not matched to a gene: 10.

CDR3 DNA sequence: TGTGCCAGCAGGCCTGCCGAGACAGGGGGCCGGTTTGATGGCTACACCTTC. Translation: CASRPAETGGRFDGYTF. This chain links TRBV28 with TRBJ1-2; 10 positions match TRBD1. Germline CDR1 is MDHEN and CDR2 is SYDVKM. V shed 6 bases and J 6 bases; nucleotides not matched to a gene: 16. The CDR3 is made up of 17 amino acids.

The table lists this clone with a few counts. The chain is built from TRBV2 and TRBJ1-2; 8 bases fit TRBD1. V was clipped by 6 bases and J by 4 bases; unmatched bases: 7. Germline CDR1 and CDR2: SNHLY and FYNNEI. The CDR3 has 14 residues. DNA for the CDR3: TGTGCCAGCAGGGCGGACAGGGAGGCCTATGGCTACACCTTC. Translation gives CASRADREAYGYTF.

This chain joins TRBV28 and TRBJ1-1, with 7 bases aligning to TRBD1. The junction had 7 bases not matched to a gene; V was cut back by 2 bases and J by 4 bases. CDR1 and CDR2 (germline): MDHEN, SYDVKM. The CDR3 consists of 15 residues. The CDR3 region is CASSLKRGPSTEAFF. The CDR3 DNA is TGTGCCAGCAGTTTAAAGAGGGGGCCTAGCACTGAAGCTTTCTTT.

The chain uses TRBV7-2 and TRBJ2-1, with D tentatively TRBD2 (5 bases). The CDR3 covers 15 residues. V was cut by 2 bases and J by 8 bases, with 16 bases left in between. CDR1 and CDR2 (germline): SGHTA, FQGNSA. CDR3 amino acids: CASSLSHGAAYEQFF. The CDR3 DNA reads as TGTGCCAGCAGCTTATCGCACGGAGCGGCCTATGAGCAGTTCTTC.

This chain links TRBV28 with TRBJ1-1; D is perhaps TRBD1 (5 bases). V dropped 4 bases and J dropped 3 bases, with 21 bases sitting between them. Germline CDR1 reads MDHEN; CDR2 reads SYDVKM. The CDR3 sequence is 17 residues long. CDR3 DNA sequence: TGTGCCAGCAGTTACCACCCCAGGGTTCCATGGGACACTGAAGCTTTCTTT. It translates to CASSYHPRVPWDTEAFF.

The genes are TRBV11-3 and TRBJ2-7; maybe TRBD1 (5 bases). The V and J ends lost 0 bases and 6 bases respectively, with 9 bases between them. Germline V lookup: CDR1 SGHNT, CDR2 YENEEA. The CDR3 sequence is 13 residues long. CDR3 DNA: TGTGCCAGCAGCTTAGAGAGACAGACCGAGCAGTACTTC. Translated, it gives CASSLERQTEQYF.

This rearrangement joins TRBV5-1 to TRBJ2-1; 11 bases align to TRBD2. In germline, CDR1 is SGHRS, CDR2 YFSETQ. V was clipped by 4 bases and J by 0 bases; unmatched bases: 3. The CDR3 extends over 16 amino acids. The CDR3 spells CASSGLAGGSYNEQFF. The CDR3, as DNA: TGCGCCAGCAGCGGCCTAGCGGGGGGCTCCTACAATGAGCAGTTCTTC.

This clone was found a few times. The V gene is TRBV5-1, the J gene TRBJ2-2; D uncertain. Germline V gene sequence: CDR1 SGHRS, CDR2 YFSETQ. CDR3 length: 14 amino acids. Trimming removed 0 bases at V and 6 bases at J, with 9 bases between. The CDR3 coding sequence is TGCGCCAGCAGCTTGGTGCCAGGTCCCGGGGAGCTGTTTTTT. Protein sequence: CASSLVPGPGELFF.

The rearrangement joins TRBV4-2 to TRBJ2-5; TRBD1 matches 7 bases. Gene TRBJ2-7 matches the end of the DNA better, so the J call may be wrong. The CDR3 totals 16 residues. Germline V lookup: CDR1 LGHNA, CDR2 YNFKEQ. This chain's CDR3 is CASSQVTRDSPYEQYF. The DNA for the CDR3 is TGTGCCAGCAGCCAAGTTACCCGGGACAGTCCCTACGAGCAGTACTTC.

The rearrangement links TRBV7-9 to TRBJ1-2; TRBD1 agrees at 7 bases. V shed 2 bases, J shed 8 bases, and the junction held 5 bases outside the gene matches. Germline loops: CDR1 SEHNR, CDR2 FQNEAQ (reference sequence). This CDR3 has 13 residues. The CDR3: CASSLTDRSGYTF. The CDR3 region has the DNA TGTGCCAGCAGCTTAACGGACAGGAGCGGCTACACCTTC.

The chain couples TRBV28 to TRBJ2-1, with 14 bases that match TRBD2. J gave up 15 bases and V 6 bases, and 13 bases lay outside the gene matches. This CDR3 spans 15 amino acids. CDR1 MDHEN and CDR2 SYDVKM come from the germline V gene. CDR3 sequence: CASSPSTSGRVVGFF. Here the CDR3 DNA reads TGTGCCAGCAGCCCCTCGACTAGCGGGAGGGTTGTAGGGTTCTTC.

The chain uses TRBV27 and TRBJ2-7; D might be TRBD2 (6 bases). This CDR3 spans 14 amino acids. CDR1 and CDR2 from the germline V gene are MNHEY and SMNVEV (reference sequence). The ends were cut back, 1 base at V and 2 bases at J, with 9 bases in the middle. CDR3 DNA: TGTGCCAGCAGTTTATTGCGGGGCCCCTACGAGCAGTACTTC. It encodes CASSLLRGPYEQYF.

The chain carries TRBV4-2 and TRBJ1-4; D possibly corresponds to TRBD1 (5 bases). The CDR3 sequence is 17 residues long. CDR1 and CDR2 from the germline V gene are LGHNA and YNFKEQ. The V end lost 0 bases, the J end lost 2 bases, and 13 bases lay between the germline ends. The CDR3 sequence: CASSQDQSRVTNEKLFF. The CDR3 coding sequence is TGTGCCAGCAGCCAAGATCAGTCCAGGGTGACTAATGAAAAACTGTTTTTT.

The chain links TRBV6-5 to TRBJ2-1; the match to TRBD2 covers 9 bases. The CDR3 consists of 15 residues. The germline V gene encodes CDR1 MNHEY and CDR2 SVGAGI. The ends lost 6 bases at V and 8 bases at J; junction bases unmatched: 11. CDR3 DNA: TGTGCCAGCAGATCGGGACTAGCAGTTTCGTATGAGCAGTTCTTC. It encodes CASRSGLAVSYEQFF.

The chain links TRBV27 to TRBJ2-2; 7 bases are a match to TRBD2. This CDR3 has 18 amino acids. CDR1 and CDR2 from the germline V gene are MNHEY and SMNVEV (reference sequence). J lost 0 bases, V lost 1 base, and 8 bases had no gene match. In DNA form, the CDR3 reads TGTGCCAGCAGTTTATTCCTAGCGGCGAAAACGAACACCGGGGAGCTGTTTTTT. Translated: CASSLFLAAKTNTGELFF.

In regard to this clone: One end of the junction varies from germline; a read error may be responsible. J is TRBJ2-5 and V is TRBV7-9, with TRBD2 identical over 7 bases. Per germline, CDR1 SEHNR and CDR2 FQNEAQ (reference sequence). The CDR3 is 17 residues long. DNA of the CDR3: TGTTCCAGCAGCTTCAAGGAGGGAGTCCCCGGGGGGGAGACCCAGTACTTC. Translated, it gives CSSSFKEGVPGGETQYF.

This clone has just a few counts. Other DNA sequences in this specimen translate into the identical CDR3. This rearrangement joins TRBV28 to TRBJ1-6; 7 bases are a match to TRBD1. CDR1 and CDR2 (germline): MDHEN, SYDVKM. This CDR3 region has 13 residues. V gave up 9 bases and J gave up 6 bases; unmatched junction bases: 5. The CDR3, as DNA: TGTGCCAGTTCACGGGACAGTAATTCACCCCTCCACTTT. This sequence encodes CASSRDSNSPLHF.

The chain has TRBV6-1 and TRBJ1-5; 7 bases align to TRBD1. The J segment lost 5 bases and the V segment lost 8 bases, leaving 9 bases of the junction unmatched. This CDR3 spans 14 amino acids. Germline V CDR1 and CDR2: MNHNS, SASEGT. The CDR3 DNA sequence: TGTGCCAGCCTTGACAGGGCCCGCGATCAGCCCCAGCATTTT. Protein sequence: CASLDRARDQPQHF.

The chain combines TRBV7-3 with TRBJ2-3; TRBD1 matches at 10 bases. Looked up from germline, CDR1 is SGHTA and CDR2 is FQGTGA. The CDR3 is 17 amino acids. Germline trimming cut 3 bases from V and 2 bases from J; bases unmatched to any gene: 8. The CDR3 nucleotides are TGTGCCAGCAGCTTTACGATTGGGACAGGGGTCACAGATACGCAGTATTTT. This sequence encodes CASSFTIGTGVTDTQYF.

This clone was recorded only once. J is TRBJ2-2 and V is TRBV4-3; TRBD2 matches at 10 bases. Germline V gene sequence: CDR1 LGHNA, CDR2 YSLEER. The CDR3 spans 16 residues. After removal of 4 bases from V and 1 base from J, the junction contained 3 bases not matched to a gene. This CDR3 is CASSRIAGGNTGELFF. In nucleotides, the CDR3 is TGCGCCAGCAGCCGAATAGCGGGGGGGAACACCGGGGAGCTGTTTTTT.

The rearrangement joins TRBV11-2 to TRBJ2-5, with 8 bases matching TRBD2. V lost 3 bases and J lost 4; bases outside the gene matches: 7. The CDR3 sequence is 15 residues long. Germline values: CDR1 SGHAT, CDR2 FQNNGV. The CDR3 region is CASSFAGGALETQYF. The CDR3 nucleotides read TGTGCCAGCAGCTTTGCCGGGGGGGCCTTAGAGACCCAGTACTTC.

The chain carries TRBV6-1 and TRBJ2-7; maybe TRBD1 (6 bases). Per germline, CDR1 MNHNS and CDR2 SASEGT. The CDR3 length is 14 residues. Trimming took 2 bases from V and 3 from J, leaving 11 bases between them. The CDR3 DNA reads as TGTGCCAGCAGTGAATGGGGGACATTCTACGAGCAGTACTTC. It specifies CASSEWGTFYEQYF.

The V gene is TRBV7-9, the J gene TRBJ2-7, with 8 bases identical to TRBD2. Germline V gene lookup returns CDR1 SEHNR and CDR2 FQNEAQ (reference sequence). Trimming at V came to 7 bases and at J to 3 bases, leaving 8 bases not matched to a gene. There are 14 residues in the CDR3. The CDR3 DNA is TGTGCCAGCATCCCCCGGGGGGGAGGCTACGAGCAGTACTTC. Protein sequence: CASIPRGGGYEQYF. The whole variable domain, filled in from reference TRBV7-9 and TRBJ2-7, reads DTGVSQNPRHKITKRGQNVTFRCDPISEHNRLYWYRQTLGQGPEFLTYFQNEAQLEKSRLLSDRFSAERPKGSFSTLEIQRTEQGDSAMYLCASIPRGGGYEQYFGPGTRLTVT.